Reported below is one T cell receptor (beta chain). This table comes from immunoSEQ multiplex PCR, and its TCRdb copy is limited to in-frame clones, with some not included. The table includes approximately 75,000 clones, approximately 78% detected once. The CDR3 totals 18 residues. Trimming shortened V by 2 bases and J by 0 bases, and 20 bases separated the two germline ends. The V gene's germline CDR1 is GTSNPN and CDR2 SVGIG (reference sequence). The sample belongs to a study of blood T cell repertoires in COVID-19. The chain couples TRBV30 to TRBJ2-4, with D possibly TRBD2 on 6 matching bases. The TCR comes from a woman aged 80 or older with acute or convalescent COVID-19. The sample consisted of peripheral blood. The CDR3, as DNA: TGTGCCTGGAGTCCGGGACTTAGGGGAACCTTAGCCAAAAACATTCAGTACTTC. Translation: CAWSPGLRGTLAKNIQYF. The full variable domain, rest sourced from reference TRBV30 and TRBJ2-4, is SQTIHQWPATLVQPVGSPLSLECTVEGTSNPNLYWYRQAAGRGLQLLFYSVGIGQISSEVPQNLSASRPQDRQFILSSKKLLLSDSGFYLCAWSPGLRGTLAKNIQYFGAGTRLSVL.